This entry concerns a single T cell receptor (beta chain). What it binds is not known. This CDR3 region has 13 residues. Trimming at V came to 5 bases and at J to 8 bases, leaving 5 bases not matched to a gene. This entry comes from a study of T cells after yellow fever vaccination. The study, taken as a whole, reports: Within FACS-sorted repertoires, abundant clonotypes contaminating from the bulk population could be present. Weaker, the secondary response had a peak occurring faster, on day 5 versus 15.

The 5'RACE template-switching step produced TCR cDNA and added a universal primer site and UMIs. TCRdb independently ran MiXCR on the 5' RACE reads; one entry per CDR3 protein. The sample lists under 550,000 distinct CDR3 sequences, just over 20% occurring once. This chain uses TRBV12-3 or TRBV12-4 with TRBJ1-4; 7 positions agree with TRBD1. Sequencing used PBMCs, obtained less than 25 days after the first yellow fever vaccination. This TCR came from a man between 18 and 35 years old who received the YFV17D yellow fever vaccine. The CDR3: CASSDRVKEKLFF. The CDR3 DNA sequence: TGTGCCAGCAGTGACAGGGTAAAGGAAAAACTGTTTTTT.